This section outlines one T cell receptor (beta chain) sequence together with its context. TCRdb processed the 5' RACE reads anew with MiXCR; each CDR3 protein has one entry. The sample lists roughly 310,000 distinct CDR3 sequences; about a sixth were seen once. These data are taken from a study of T-cell memory formation after mild COVID-19. Study at large: TCR clusters were mostly confined to one donor each.

Trimming removed 2 bases from V and 9 bases from J, with 7 bases in between. CDR3 size: 11 residues. CDR1 and CDR2 from the germline V gene are MNHEY and SVGAGI. The source of this sequence is a man between 18 and 29 years old who had mild COVID-19 (a few samples of this study predate the infection). Cell type and time point are not known. The sequencing input was PBMCs or a T cell subset sorted from them (not recorded which). This rearrangement joins TRBV6-5 to TRBJ1-2; possibly TRBD1 for D (5 bases). CDR3 DNA sequence: TGTGCCAGCAGTTACGGGGGTCGCTACACCTTC. It translates to CASSYGGRYTF.